A single sample gave rise to the 20 T cell receptor beta chains below, sequenced in a study of spatial heterogeneity in lung cancer. TCRdb re-called the 5' RACE reads through MiXCR, storing one row per CDR3 protein. The sample shows about 92,000 distinct CDR3 sequences, more than 10% of them seen only once. Sample time point: sample taken at primary tumor resection. The authors sequenced whole RNA from tumor, nontumor lung or frozen PBMC without sorting. This sample comprised PBMCs, obtained at surgery. These receptors came from a male donor with early-stage non-small cell lung cancer.

This clonotype was counted only a few times. J is TRBJ2-1 and V is TRBV20-1; 11 positions agree with TRBD2. The CDR3 contains 16 residues. Unmatched junction bases numbered 6, after V lost 3 bases and J lost 2 bases. CDR1 is DFQATT and CDR2 is SNEGSKA in the germline V gene (reference sequence). DNA of the CDR3: TGCAGTGCTAGTGACGGGACTAGCGGCCCCTACAATGAGCAGTTCTTC. Residues: CSASDGTSGPYNEQFF.

This clonotype occurred a few times. DNA for the CDR3: TGTGCCAGCAGCCCACGACCTGGAAACACCATATATTTT. This gives the protein CASSPRPGNTIYF. The genes are TRBV6-2 or TRBV6-3 and TRBJ1-3; no firm D call. Looked up from germline, CDR1 is MNHEY and CDR2 is SVGEGT. This CDR3 is built from 13 residues. V lost 6 bases, J lost 2 bases, and 8 bases lay in between.

The chain joins TRBV6-4 to TRBJ2-1; maybe TRBD2 (5 bases). Germline loops: CDR1 MRHNA, CDR2 SNTAGT. V lost 8 bases to trimming and J lost 2 bases, with 19 bases between them. The CDR3 consists of 16 residues. In nucleotides, the CDR3 is TGTGCCAGCTCTATCTCGAGGGAGCGACCCTACAATGAGCAGTTCTTC. Its protein is CASSISRERPYNEQFF.

This clonotype was seen at least ten times. V gene TRBV7-2 combines with J gene TRBJ2-5; 8 nucleotides agree with TRBD1. The CDR3 covers 16 residues. With 1 base clipped from V and 5 bases from J, the junction kept 9 bases outside the gene matches. Germline assignment: CDR1 SGHTA and CDR2 FQGNSA. The CDR3 sequence: CASSLGGAQGAETQYF. The CDR3 DNA sequence: TGTGCCAGCAGCTTAGGTGGAGCGCAGGGGGCGGAGACCCAGTACTTC.

This clonotype was counted only a few times. The chain couples TRBV7-2 to TRBJ2-7; 10 bases fit TRBD2. The CDR3 contains 14 residues. The germline gives CDR1 SGHTA, CDR2 FQGNSA. V gave up 6 bases and J gave up 2 bases; unmatched junction bases: 4. The CDR3 nucleotides are TGTGCCAGCAGTCTAGCGGGGGTGCCCTACGAGCAGTACTTC. It is translated as CASSLAGVPYEQYF.

This clonotype has a count of ten or more. The rearrangement links TRBV12-3 or TRBV12-4 to TRBJ1-2, with no clear D. The CDR3 runs 12 residues. V dropped 0 bases and J dropped 4 bases, with 3 bases sitting between them. CDR3 sequence: CASSLAGYGYTF. The CDR3 DNA follows: TGTGCCAGCAGTTTAGCGGGCTATGGCTACACCTTC.

The V call is TRBV12-3 or TRBV12-4, the J call TRBJ2-7; 11 bases agree with TRBD1. Trimming at V came to 0 bases and at J to 2 bases, leaving 6 bases not matched to a gene. The CDR3 has 17 amino acids. CDR3 nucleotide sequence: TGTGCCAGCAGTTTAGCCGACGGACAGGGGGCGGCCTACGAGCAGTACTTC. Translated: CASSLADGQGAAYEQYF.

J is TRBJ1-2 and V is TRBV7-8; D remains ambiguous. From germline, CDR1 is SGHVS and CDR2 FQNEAQ. CDR3 size: 15 residues. The ends were cut back, 1 base at V and 0 bases at J, with 9 bases in the middle. DNA of the CDR3: TGTGCCAGCAGCTTAGTACGGGTTCCTAACTATGGCTACACCTTC. Its translation is CASSLVRVPNYGYTF. The entire variable domain, with the rest obtained from reference TRBV7-8 and TRBJ1-2, is as follows: GAGVSQSPRYKVAKRGQDVALRCDPISGHVSLFWYQQALGQGPEFLTYFQNEAQLDKSGLPSDRFFAERPEGSVSTLKIQRTQQEDSAVYLCASSLVRVPNYGYTFGSGTRLTVV.

The table lists this clonotype with many counts. This chain uses TRBV6-2 or TRBV6-3 with TRBJ2-7; D is possibly TRBD2 (6 bases). CDR3 length equals 12 residues. The V and J ends lost 5 bases and 4 bases respectively, with 9 bases between them. CDR1 and CDR2 from the germline V gene are MNHEY and SVGEGT. CDR3 sequence: CASSPRGYEQYF. In nucleotides, the CDR3 is TGTGCCAGCAGTCCGCGGGGTTACGAGCAGTACTTC.

The chain is built from TRBV10-2 and TRBJ2-5; no clear D. Germline V gene data show CDR1 as WSHSY and CDR2 as SAAADI. Trimming took off 3 bases at V and 3 bases at J, with 8 bases between the two ends. The CDR3 has 13 residues. The CDR3 coding sequence is TGCGCCAGCAGTGATCGCCACGAAGAGACCCAGTACTTC. Its protein is CASSDRHEETQYF.

This clonotype showed up many times. The chain couples TRBV24-1 to TRBJ2-1; D remains unclear. This CDR3 is 15 amino acids long. V was cut by 9 bases and J by 2 bases, with 16 bases left in between. Germline CDR1 and CDR2: KGHDR and SFDVKD. CDR3 coding DNA: TGTGCCACCGAGCCCCGGGCCTCAACCTACAATGAGCAGTTCTTC. Protein product: CATEPRASTYNEQFF.

CDR3 in amino acids: CANDCYSYEQYF. CDR3 bases: TGTGCCAACGACTGTTACTCCTACGAGCAGTACTTC. This chain joins TRBV10-3 and TRBJ2-7, with D uncertain. In germline, CDR1 is ENHRY, CDR2 SYGVKD. Trimming stripped 10 bases from V and 0 bases from J, with 10 bases between. CDR3 length: 12 amino acids.

The chain couples TRBV18 to TRBJ2-3; 8 bases line up with TRBD2. The germline CDR1 and CDR2 sequences are KGHSH and LQKENI. CDR3 size: 15 residues. The J segment lost 9 bases and the V segment lost 6 bases, leaving 14 bases of the junction unmatched. The CDR3 region has the DNA TGTGCCAGCTCGGGAGCGGGGGATAGGGATTGGACGCAGTATTTT. This sequence encodes CASSGAGDRDWTQYF.

The chain is built from TRBV28 and TRBJ2-1; D ambiguous. In germline, CDR1 is MDHEN, CDR2 SYDVKM. CDR3 size: 14 residues. V dropped 5 bases and J dropped 7 bases, with 15 bases sitting between them. DNA of the CDR3: TGTGCCAGCAGTCCCCAGGCCCCTGGGAATGAGCAGTTCTTC. As protein: CASSPQAPGNEQFF. The whole variable domain, filled in from reference TRBV28 and TRBJ2-1, reads DVKVTQSSRYLVKRTGEKVFLECVQDMDHENMFWYRQDPGLGLRLIYFSYDVKMKEKGDIPEGYSVSREKKERFSLILESASTNQTSMYLCASSPQAPGNEQFFGPGTRLTVL.

The chain uses TRBV29-1 and TRBJ2-1; 9 positions match TRBD1. This CDR3 spans 18 amino acids. The J segment lost 3 bases and the V segment lost 1 base, leaving 13 bases of the junction unmatched. Germline V gene sequence: CDR1 SQVTM, CDR2 ANQGSEA. The CDR3 DNA sequence: TGCAGCGTTGAAGGAGGGACAGGGCTCCCCCACAACTACAATGAGCAGTTCTTC. Amino acid sequence: CSVEGGTGLPHNYNEQFF.

A few counts support this clonotype. The gene calls are TRBV7-9 and TRBJ1-2; the D is unclear. CDR1 and CDR2 (germline): SEHNR, FQNEAQ (reference sequence). Between the trimmed V and J ends, which lost 4 bases and 4 bases, there was a span of 4 bases. CDR3 length equals 11 residues. CDR3 bases: TGTGCCAGCAGCTCCACCTATGGCTACACCTTC. Translation: CASSSTYGYTF.

The rearrangement joins TRBV5-4 to TRBJ2-1; D is uncertain. Germline CDR1 reads SGHNT; CDR2 reads YYREEE (reference sequence). The CDR3 is 15 residues long. The V and J ends lost 3 bases and 2 bases respectively, with 12 bases between them. CDR3 protein: CASSSGQLAYNEQFF. CDR3 bases: TGTGCCAGCAGCTCTGGGCAGTTGGCCTACAATGAGCAGTTCTTC.

This clonotype turned up a few times. J is TRBJ2-5 and V is TRBV20-1; 7 bases fit TRBD2. This CDR3 comprises 14 residues. After removal of 2 bases from V and 1 base from J, the junction contained 4 bases not matched to a gene. CDR1 is DFQATT and CDR2 is SNEGSKA in the germline V gene (reference sequence). CDR3 sequence (DNA): TGCAGTGCTAGACGGCGCGGGAGCCAAGAGACCCAGTACTTC. Encoded protein: CSARRRGSQETQYF.

The CDR3 spells CASSRSGAPGNTQYF. CDR3 nucleotides: TGTGCCAGCAGTCGTAGCGGCGCCCCCGGAAATACGCAGTATTTT. The chain couples TRBV7-2 to TRBJ2-3; D is possibly TRBD2 (6 bases). V was trimmed by 6 bases and J by 7 bases, leaving 20 bases between them. The germline V gene encodes CDR1 SGHTA and CDR2 FQGNSA. CDR3 length equals 15 residues.

This clonotype was seen many times. The chain has TRBV29-1 and TRBJ2-1; D is possibly TRBD2 (6 bases). CDR3 length: 13 amino acids. CDR1 and CDR2 (germline): SQVTM, ANQGSEA. Deletions cut 2 bases from V and 6 bases from J, with 11 bases between. DNA for the CDR3: TGCAGCGTTGAAAAAGGCGGGACCAATGAGCAGTTCTTC. It yields the protein CSVEKGGTNEQFF.